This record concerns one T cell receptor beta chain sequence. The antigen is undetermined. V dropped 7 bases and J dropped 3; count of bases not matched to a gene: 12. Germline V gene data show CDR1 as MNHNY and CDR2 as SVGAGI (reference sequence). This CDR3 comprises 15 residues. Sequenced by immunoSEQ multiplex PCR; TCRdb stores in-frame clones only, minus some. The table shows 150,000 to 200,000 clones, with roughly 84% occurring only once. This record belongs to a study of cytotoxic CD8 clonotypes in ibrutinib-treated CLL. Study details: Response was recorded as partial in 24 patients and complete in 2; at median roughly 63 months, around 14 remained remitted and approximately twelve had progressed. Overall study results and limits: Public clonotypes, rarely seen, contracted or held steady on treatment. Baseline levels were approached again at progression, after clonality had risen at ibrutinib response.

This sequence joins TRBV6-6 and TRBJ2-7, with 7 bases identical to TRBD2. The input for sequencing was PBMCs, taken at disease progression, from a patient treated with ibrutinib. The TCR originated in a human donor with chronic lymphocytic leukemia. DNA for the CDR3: TGTGCCAGCATTCAAGATGGGCGGGAGATCTACGAGCAGTACTTC. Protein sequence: CASIQDGREIYEQYF.